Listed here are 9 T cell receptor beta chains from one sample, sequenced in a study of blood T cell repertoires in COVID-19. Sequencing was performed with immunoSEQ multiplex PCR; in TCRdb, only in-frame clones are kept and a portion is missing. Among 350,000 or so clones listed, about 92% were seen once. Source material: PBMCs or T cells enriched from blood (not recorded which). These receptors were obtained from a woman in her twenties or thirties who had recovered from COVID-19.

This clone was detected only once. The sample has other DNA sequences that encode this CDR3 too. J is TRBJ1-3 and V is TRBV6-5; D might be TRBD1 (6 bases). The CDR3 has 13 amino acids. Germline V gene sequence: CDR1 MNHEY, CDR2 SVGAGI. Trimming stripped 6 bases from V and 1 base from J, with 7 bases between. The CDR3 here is CASRQGSGNTIYF. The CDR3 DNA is TGTGCCAGCAGACAGGGATCTGGAAACACCATATATTTT.

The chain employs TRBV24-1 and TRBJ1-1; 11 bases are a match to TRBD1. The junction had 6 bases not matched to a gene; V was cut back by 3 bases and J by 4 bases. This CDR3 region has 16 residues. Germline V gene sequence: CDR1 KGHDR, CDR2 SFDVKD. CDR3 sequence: CATSDPSGTGGTEAFF. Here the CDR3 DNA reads TGTGCCACCAGTGATCCATCCGGGACAGGGGGCACTGAAGCTTTCTTT.

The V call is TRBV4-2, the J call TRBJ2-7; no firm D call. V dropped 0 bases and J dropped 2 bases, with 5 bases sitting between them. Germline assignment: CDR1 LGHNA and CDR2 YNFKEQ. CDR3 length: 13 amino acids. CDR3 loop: CASSQDLPYEQYF. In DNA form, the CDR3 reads TGTGCCAGCAGCCAAGATCTCCCCTACGAGCAGTACTTC.

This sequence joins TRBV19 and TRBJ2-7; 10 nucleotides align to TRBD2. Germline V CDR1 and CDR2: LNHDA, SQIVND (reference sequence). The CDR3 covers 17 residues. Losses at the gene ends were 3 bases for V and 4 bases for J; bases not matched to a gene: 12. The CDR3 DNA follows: TGTGCCAGTAGTATGCATCGAACTAGCGGGGTCCCTTACGAGCAGTACTTC. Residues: CASSMHRTSGVPYEQYF.

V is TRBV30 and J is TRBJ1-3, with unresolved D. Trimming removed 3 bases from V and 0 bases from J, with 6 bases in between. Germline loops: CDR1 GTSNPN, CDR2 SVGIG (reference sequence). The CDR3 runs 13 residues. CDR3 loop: CAWRAVSGNTIYF. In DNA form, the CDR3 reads TGTGCCTGGAGGGCAGTCTCTGGAAACACCATATATTTT.

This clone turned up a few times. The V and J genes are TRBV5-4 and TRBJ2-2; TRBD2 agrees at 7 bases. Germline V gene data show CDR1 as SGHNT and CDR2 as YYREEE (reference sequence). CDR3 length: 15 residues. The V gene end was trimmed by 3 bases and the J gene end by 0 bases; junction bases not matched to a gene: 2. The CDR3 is CASSSLASNTGELFF. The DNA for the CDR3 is TGTGCCAGCAGCTCACTAGCGTCGAACACCGGGGAGCTGTTTTTT.

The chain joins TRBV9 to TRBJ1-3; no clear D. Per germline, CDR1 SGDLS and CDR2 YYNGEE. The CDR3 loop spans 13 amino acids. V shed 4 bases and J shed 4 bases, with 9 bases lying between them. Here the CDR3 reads CASSPPSGNTIYF. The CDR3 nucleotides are TGTGCCAGCAGCCCCCCTTCGGGAAACACCATATATTTT. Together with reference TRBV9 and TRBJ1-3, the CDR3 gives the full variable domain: DSGVTQTPKHLITATGQRVTLRCSPRSGDLSVYWYQQSLDQGLQFLIQYYNGEERAKGNILERFSAQQFPDLHSELNLSSLELGDSALYFCASSPPSGNTIYFGEGSWLTVV.

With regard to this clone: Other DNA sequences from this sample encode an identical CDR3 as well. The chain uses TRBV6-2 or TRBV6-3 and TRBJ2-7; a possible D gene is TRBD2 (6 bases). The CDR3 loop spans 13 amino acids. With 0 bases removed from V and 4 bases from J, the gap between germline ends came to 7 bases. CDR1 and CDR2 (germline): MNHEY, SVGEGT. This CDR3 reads CASSYSGLYEQYF. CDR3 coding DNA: TGTGCCAGCAGTTACTCGGGACTTTACGAGCAGTACTTC.

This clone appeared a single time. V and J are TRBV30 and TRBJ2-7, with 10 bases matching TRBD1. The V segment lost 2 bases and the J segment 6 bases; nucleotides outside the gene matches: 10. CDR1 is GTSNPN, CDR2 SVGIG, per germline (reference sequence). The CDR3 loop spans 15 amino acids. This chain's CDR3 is CAWSRRQGANSEQYF. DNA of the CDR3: TGTGCCTGGAGTCGACGACAGGGGGCTAACTCCGAGCAGTACTTC.